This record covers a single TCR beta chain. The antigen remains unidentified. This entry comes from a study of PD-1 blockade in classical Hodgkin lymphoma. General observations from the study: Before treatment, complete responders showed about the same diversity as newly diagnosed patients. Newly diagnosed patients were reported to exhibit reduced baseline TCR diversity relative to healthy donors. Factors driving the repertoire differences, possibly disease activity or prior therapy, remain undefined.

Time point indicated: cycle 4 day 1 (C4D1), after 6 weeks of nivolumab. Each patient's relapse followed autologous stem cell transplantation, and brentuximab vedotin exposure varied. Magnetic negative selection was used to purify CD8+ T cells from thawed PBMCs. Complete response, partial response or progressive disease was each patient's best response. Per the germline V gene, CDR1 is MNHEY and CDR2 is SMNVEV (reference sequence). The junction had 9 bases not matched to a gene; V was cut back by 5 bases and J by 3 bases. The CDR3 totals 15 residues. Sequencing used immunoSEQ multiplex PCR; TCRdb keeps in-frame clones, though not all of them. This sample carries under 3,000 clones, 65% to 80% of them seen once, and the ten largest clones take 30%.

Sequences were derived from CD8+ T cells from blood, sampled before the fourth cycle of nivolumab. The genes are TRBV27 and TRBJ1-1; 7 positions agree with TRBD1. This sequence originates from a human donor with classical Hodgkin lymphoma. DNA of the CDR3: TGTGCCAGCAGTAGTTCGACAGGGTTGGACACTGAAGCTTTCTTT. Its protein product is CASSSSTGLDTEAFF.